This TCR beta chain was captured by sequencing in a study of metastatic and nonmetastatic thyroid tumors. Notes on the study in general: In both blood and tumor samples, TCR beta diversity was reported significantly higher for malignant than benign nodules.

This clone showed up just a few times. Its antigen is unknown. All patients reached thyroid surgery having received no treatment beforehand. The CDR3 has 13 amino acids. With V trimmed by 6 bases and J by 9 bases, 1 base remained unmatched. TCRdb called clones again from the PCR reads with MiXCR. This repertoire shows about 19,000 clones, about 25% found once; its top ten account for roughly 3.1%. J is TRBJ1-6 and V is TRBV12-3 or TRBV12-4; 11 nucleotides line up with TRBD1. The clonotype comes from a male donor with papillary thyroid cancer or a benign thyroid nodule (not recorded which). Some clones in this sample may be carry-over from other donors' samples. The sample consisted of blood. The chain's CDR3 is CASRGTGGSPLHF. CDR3 nucleotide sequence: TGTGCCAGCAGGGGGACAGGGGGTTCACCCCTCCACTTT.